Below are 16 T cell receptor beta chains sequenced from a single sample in a study of human T cells and chemical hapten exposure. TCRdb analysed the RACE reads with MiXCR anew, one entry per CDR3 protein. Among 280,000 or so distinct CDR3 sequences listed, roughly 7.7% were seen once. Time point here: pre-sensitization, week 0. The treatment is: therapeutic diphenylcyclopropenone sensitization with weekly scalp DPC. The input for sequencing was whole blood, taken in connection with sensitization to the hapten diphenylcyclopropenone (DPC). The receptors originated from a man younger than 30 with alopecia areata. Some clones in this sample may be carry-over from other donors' samples.

The gene calls are TRBV3-1 and TRBJ2-3, with a possible D match to TRBD1 (5 bases). Per the germline V gene, CDR1 is LGHDT and CDR2 is YNNKEL (reference sequence). The CDR3 contains 19 residues. The V end was cut by 4 bases, the J end by 0 bases, with 23 bases between. CDR3 region: CASSRSSDIMRNSTDTQYF. The CDR3 nucleotides read TGTGCCAGCAGCCGGTCCTCGGACATTATGAGAAATAGCACAGATACGCAGTATTTT.

This clonotype has more than one count but fewer than ten. The rearrangement links TRBV4-1 to TRBJ2-7, with 9 bases fitting TRBD1. This CDR3 has 16 residues. Looked up from germline, CDR1 is MGHRA and CDR2 is YSYEKL. V was pared by 3 bases and J by 6 bases, with 12 bases of the junction left unmatched. The CDR3 bases are TGCGCCAGCAGCCAGATGGGGACAGGGATGAGGATCGAGCAGTACTTC. Translated, it gives CASSQMGTGMRIEQYF.

In this sample, this clonotype turned up a few times. The chain recombines TRBV4-1 with TRBJ2-1; 7 bases match TRBD2. J lost 2 bases, V lost 3 bases, and 7 bases had no gene match. The CDR3 contains 16 residues. Germline values: CDR1 MGHRA, CDR2 YSYEKL. The chain's CDR3 is CASSQSSGVTYNEQFF. The CDR3 nucleotides read TGCGCCAGCAGCCAGTCGAGCGGGGTTACCTACAATGAGCAGTTCTTC.

On this clonotype itself: Here the CDR3 omits its conserved ending phenylalanine or tryptophan, so a read error is the likely source. The gene calls are TRBV6-5 and TRBJ1-2; the D is unclear. The V and J ends lost 1 base and 2 bases respectively, with 8 bases between them. The CDR3 is 14 amino acids. Germline V gene data show CDR1 as MNHEY and CDR2 as SVGAGI. The CDR3 loop is CASSYLGRNYGYTY. CDR3 coding DNA: TGTGCCAGCAGTTACTTAGGGCGGAACTATGGCTACACCTAC.

V and J are TRBV4-3 and TRBJ2-7; 10 bases align to TRBD2. The CDR3 sequence is 14 residues long. Germline CDR1 reads LGHNA; CDR2 reads YSLEER. Germline trimming cut 4 bases from V and 6 bases from J; bases unmatched to any gene: 6. The CDR3 sequence is CASSPGTSEVEQYF. Here the CDR3 DNA reads TGCGCCAGCAGCCCGGGGACTAGCGAGGTCGAGCAGTACTTC.

A few counts support this clonotype. This rearrangement joins TRBV7-3 to TRBJ1-1; no reliable D call. CDR1 SGHTA and CDR2 FQGTGA come from the germline V gene. Deletions cut 3 bases from V and 0 bases from J, with 14 bases between. The CDR3 is 16 residues long. This CDR3 reads CASSFSPGPMNTEAFF. The CDR3, as DNA: TGTGCCAGCAGCTTCAGTCCCGGGCCTATGAACACTGAAGCTTTCTTT.

This clonotype was picked up many times. V gene TRBV28 combines with J gene TRBJ2-7, with D perhaps given as TRBD1 or TRBD2 (5 bases each). V lost 1 base and J 5 bases, leaving 15 bases between the germline ends. Germline V gives CDR1 MDHEN, CDR2 SYDVKM. This CDR3 comprises 15 residues. CDR3 coding DNA: TGTGCCAGCAGTTTATCAGGGCTGCTGAGGGACGAGCAGTACTTC. It yields the protein CASSLSGLLRDEQYF.

This clonotype was counted ten times or more. The chain couples TRBV5-1 to TRBJ2-1, with D possibly matching TRBD1 (6 bases). The CDR3 runs to 15 residues. Trimming left V 2 bases short and J 5 bases short, with 14 bases between. Germline V CDR1 and CDR2: SGHRS, YFSETQ. The CDR3 is CASSFRQGPNNEQFF. As DNA, the CDR3 is TGCGCCAGCAGCTTTCGGCAGGGGCCGAACAATGAGCAGTTCTTC.

The rearrangement joins TRBV19 to TRBJ2-7, with D maybe TRBD2 (6 bases). CDR1 LNHDA and CDR2 SQIVND come from the germline V gene (reference sequence). The V end was cut by 3 bases, the J end by 0 bases, with 12 bases between. This CDR3 has 15 residues. CDR3 sequence (DNA): TGTGCCAGTAGTATCCTAGCGAGTACCTCCTACGAGCAGTACTTC. Protein sequence: CASSILASTSYEQYF.

This clonotype was observed a few times. The CDR3 reads CASSQGAGKSYNSPLHF. DNA for the CDR3: TGTGCCAGCAGCCAAGGGGCGGGGAAATCCTATAATTCACCCCTCCACTTT. The chain couples TRBV3-1 to TRBJ1-6; D is ambiguous. There are 17 residues in the CDR3. Germline V lookup: CDR1 LGHDT, CDR2 YNNKEL (reference sequence). V shed 1 base and J shed 1 base, with 11 bases lying between them.

In its sample, this clonotype was seen a few times. The chain combines TRBV14 with TRBJ1-1, with 9 bases identical to TRBD1. Germline V gene sequence: CDR1 SGHDN, CDR2 FVKESK. V dropped 4 bases and J dropped 8; count of bases not matched to a gene: 5. The CDR3 is 13 residues long. The DNA of the CDR3 is TGTGCCAGCAGCCCCACAGGGGGCGTCGAAGCTTTCTTT. It is translated as CASSPTGGVEAFF.

This clonotype turned up a few times. The chain uses TRBV5-1 and TRBJ1-5, with 9 positions matching TRBD1. With V trimmed by 4 bases and J by 1 base, 3 bases remained unmatched. CDR1 and CDR2 (germline): SGHRS, YFSETQ. The CDR3 is 15 residues long. DNA for the CDR3: TGCGCCAGCAGCGCCGGGACAGGGAGCAATCAGCCCCAGCATTTT. Protein product: CASSAGTGSNQPQHF.

This clonotype was observed a few times. The chain combines TRBV18 with TRBJ1-2; the D is unclear. The CDR3 extends over 17 amino acids. Germline lookup yields CDR1 KGHSH and CDR2 LQKENI. Trimming cost V 0 bases and J 0 bases, with 14 bases left between them. CDR3 region: CASSPPERVRPNYGYTF. In DNA form, the CDR3 reads TGTGCCAGCTCACCACCGGAGCGGGTACGGCCTAACTATGGCTACACCTTC.

The chain combines TRBV6-5 with TRBJ1-6; D is undetermined. Per germline, CDR1 MNHEY and CDR2 SVGAGI. The germline V and J ends were trimmed by 2 bases and 9 bases, with 8 bases remaining between them. The CDR3 covers 13 residues. The CDR3 sequence is CASSYNTRSPLHF. Written as DNA, the CDR3 is TGTGCCAGCAGTTACAACACCCGTTCACCCCTCCACTTT.

In its sample, this clonotype was seen many times. The V and J genes are TRBV10-3 and TRBJ2-6, with 7 bases lining up with TRBD1. In germline, CDR1 is ENHRY, CDR2 SYGVKD. V was clipped by 6 bases and J by 4 bases; unmatched bases: 6. The CDR3 totals 15 residues. In nucleotides, the CDR3 is TGTGCCATCAGACCCGACAGGGCGGGGGCCAACGTCCTGACTTTC. Its protein product is CAIRPDRAGANVLTF.

There are a few counts of this clonotype. The rearrangement joins TRBV6-5 to TRBJ2-3, with 11 bases matching TRBD2. V was clipped by 6 bases and J by 7 bases; unmatched bases: 9. Germline assignment: CDR1 MNHEY and CDR2 SVGAGI. The CDR3 totals 15 residues. The CDR3 region has the DNA TGTGCCAGCAGAACGGAGGGACTAGCGGCTAATACGCAGTATTTT. Protein sequence: CASRTEGLAANTQYF.